The 31 T cell receptor beta chains in this list originate from one sample, sequenced in a study of cytomegalovirus exposure and HLA in healthy donors. The PCR had 60 Vbeta and 13 Jbeta primers. Clones were sequenced by immunoSEQ multiplex PCR, and TCRdb holds only the in-frame ones, with some missing. The repertoire has about 120,000 clones, roughly three fifths of them found once; the top ten carry about 9.1%. Sequenced material: PBMCs. These receptors were collected from a man aged 40-49 years in good health and CMV-seropositive.

The CDR3 region has the DNA TGTGCCAGCAGTTACTCGAGCCCGAACACTGAAGCTTTCTTT. The encoded protein is CASSYSSPNTEAFF. V gene TRBV6-5 combines with J gene TRBJ1-1; D gene ambiguous. The germline V and J ends were trimmed by 0 bases and 1 base, with 6 bases remaining between them. This CDR3 has 14 amino acids. Germline values: CDR1 MNHEY, CDR2 SVGAGI.

The V gene is TRBV25-1, the J gene TRBJ2-7; 7 positions agree with TRBD2. The CDR3 contains 15 residues. The junction had 6 bases not matched to a gene; V was cut back by 1 base and J by 3 bases. CDR1 is MGHDK, CDR2 SYGVNS, per germline. CDR3 amino acids: CASSESGGRYYEQYF. The CDR3 DNA reads TGTGCCAGCAGTGAATCGGGAGGAAGGTACTACGAGCAGTACTTC.

The table lists this clone with a count of one. This chain joins TRBV12-5 and TRBJ2-1; tentatively, D is TRBD1 (5 bases). V shed 8 bases and J shed 3 bases, with 11 bases lying between them. The CDR3 has 13 amino acids. Germline lookup yields CDR1 LGHNT and CDR2 FRNRAP. The CDR3 loop is CASLVGDYNEQFF. CDR3 bases: TGTGCTAGTCTGGTAGGGGACTACAATGAGCAGTTCTTC.

This chain joins TRBV7-9 and TRBJ2-3; no definite D call. The CDR3 totals 12 residues. V dropped 8 bases and J dropped 1 base, with 7 bases sitting between them. Germline assignment: CDR1 SEHNR and CDR2 FQNEAQ (reference sequence). CDR3 in DNA: TGTGCCAGCCCGTTCGGCACAGATACGCAGTATTTT. Its protein product is CASPFGTDTQYF.

The chain links TRBV28 to TRBJ2-5; D may be TRBD1 (5 bases). This CDR3 region has 13 residues. Germline assignment: CDR1 MDHEN and CDR2 SYDVKM. Deletions cut 2 bases from V and 4 bases from J, with 8 bases between. The CDR3 DNA follows: TGTGCCAGCAGTTTACAGGGTGCAGAGACCCAGTACTTC. This translates into CASSLQGAETQYF.

This clone occurred a few times. The chain joins TRBV28 to TRBJ2-7, with TRBD2 as a possible D gene (5 bases). Trimming shortened V by 5 bases and J by 2 bases, and 13 bases separated the two germline ends. CDR3 length equals 14 residues. CDR1 is MDHEN and CDR2 is SYDVKM in the germline V gene. The CDR3 spells CASSRPEETYEQYF. In DNA form, the CDR3 reads TGTGCCAGCAGTCGCCCGGAGGAGACCTACGAGCAGTACTTC.

This chain connects TRBV23-1 to TRBJ1-1, with a weak D call TRBD1 (5 bases). TRBV23-1 is flagged as an ORF with uncertain function. The CDR3 is made up of 17 amino acids. V lost 0 bases to trimming and J lost 3 bases, with 17 bases between them. The CDR3 DNA reads TGCGCCAGCAGTCAATCGTGCAAGGGGCAAGAGGACACTGAAGCTTTCTTT. Translation gives CASSQSCKGQEDTEAFF.

This clone was observed a few times. V usage is TRBV19 and J usage is TRBJ2-3; D ambiguous. Per germline, CDR1 LNHDA and CDR2 SQIVND (reference sequence). Trimming shortened V by 5 bases and J by 0 bases, and 9 bases separated the two germline ends. This CDR3 contains 14 residues. CDR3 protein: CASSFPVSTDTQYF. The CDR3 DNA reads TGTGCCAGTAGTTTCCCGGTCAGCACAGATACGCAGTATTTT.

This clone was counted between two and nine times. The genes are TRBV30 and TRBJ1-2; 7 bases match TRBD1. Germline V gives CDR1 GTSNPN, CDR2 SVGIG (reference sequence). With V trimmed by 5 bases and J by 8 bases, 17 bases remained unmatched. The CDR3 consists of 15 residues. The CDR3 sequence: CAWAPLTGTVGGYTF. In DNA, the CDR3 is TGTGCCTGGGCGCCTCTTACAGGGACAGTCGGCGGCTACACCTTC.

The chain carries TRBV6-1 and TRBJ2-1, with D perhaps matching TRBD2 (6 bases). The CDR3 extends over 13 amino acids. The germline V gene encodes CDR1 MNHNS and CDR2 SASEGT. Trimming left V 8 bases short and J 4 bases short, with 12 bases between. The CDR3 reads CASLVGGYNEQFF. As DNA, the CDR3 is TGTGCCAGCCTCGTGGGGGGTTACAATGAGCAGTTCTTC.

The J gene is TRBJ2-5, the V gene TRBV28; D possibly corresponds to TRBD1 (7 bases). The germline gives CDR1 MDHEN, CDR2 SYDVKM. The germline V and J ends were trimmed by 8 bases and 1 base, with 14 bases remaining between them. The CDR3 spans 14 residues. In DNA form, the CDR3 reads TGTGCCAGCTCCCAGGGGGGCCTCCAAGAGACCCAGTACTTC. This encodes CASSQGGLQETQYF.

This sequence joins TRBV7-3 and TRBJ2-1, with D tentatively TRBD2 (6 bases). V was cut by 4 bases and J by 6 bases, with 19 bases left in between. This CDR3 region has 16 residues. Germline CDR1 is SGHTA and CDR2 is FQGTGA. This CDR3 is CASSSQTSEWGNEQFF. The DNA of the CDR3 is TGTGCCAGCAGCTCGCAGACTAGTGAGTGGGGCAATGAGCAGTTCTTC.

This clone has more than one count but fewer than ten. The J gene is TRBJ2-2, the V gene TRBV6-6, with 11 positions matching TRBD1. This CDR3 has 15 residues. Germline trimming cut 5 bases from V and 7 bases from J; bases unmatched to any gene: 6. Germline V CDR1 and CDR2: MNHNY, SVGAGI (reference sequence). The CDR3: CASSPRTGGDGELFF. CDR3 nucleotide sequence: TGTGCCAGCAGTCCCCGGACAGGGGGCGACGGGGAGCTGTTTTTT.

This clone was seen more than once but under ten times. This rearrangement joins TRBV4-3 to TRBJ2-7, with D possibly TRBD2 on 6 matching bases. CDR3 length equals 17 residues. V was pared by 0 bases and J by 0 bases, with 15 bases between. The V gene's germline CDR1 is LGHNA and CDR2 YSLEER. The CDR3 DNA is TGCGCCAGCAGCCAAGAATGGCTAGCGATTAGCTCCTACGAGCAGTACTTC. As protein: CASSQEWLAISSYEQYF.

The chain couples TRBV15 to TRBJ2-3, with 8 bases identical to TRBD1. Trimming at V came to 4 bases and at J to 3 bases, leaving 3 bases not matched to a gene. The length of the CDR3 is 14 residues. Germline CDR1 reads LNHNV; CDR2 reads YYDKDF (reference sequence). CDR3 residues: CATSIQGATDTQYF. DNA for the CDR3: TGTGCCACCAGCATCCAGGGGGCTACAGATACGCAGTATTTT.

V and J are TRBV29-1 and TRBJ2-1; D is uncertain. The CDR3 covers 11 residues. CDR1 and CDR2 (germline): SQVTM, ANQGSEA. Trimming removed 7 bases from V and 2 bases from J, with 6 bases in between. The CDR3 is CSGATYNEQFF. CDR3 DNA sequence: TGCAGCGGCGCTACCTACAATGAGCAGTTCTTC.

This clone has more than one count but fewer than ten. This sequence joins TRBV6-5 and TRBJ2-1; perhaps TRBD2 as D (5 bases). Trimming took 2 bases from V and 7 from J, leaving 18 bases between them. This CDR3 is built from 16 residues. The V gene's germline CDR1 is MNHEY and CDR2 SVGAGI. In DNA form, the CDR3 reads TGTGCCAGCAGTTACGAGGGTCGCTCTTCCTGGAATGAGCAGTTCTTC. Translated: CASSYEGRSSWNEQFF.

The rearrangement links TRBV6-5 to TRBJ1-1; 8 bases match TRBD1. V shed 1 base and J 3 bases; nucleotides not matched to a gene: 4. Germline V gene sequence: CDR1 MNHEY, CDR2 SVGAGI. The length of the CDR3 is 15 residues. CDR3 sequence (DNA): TGTGCCAGCAGTTACTGGGGACAGGTTTACACTGAAGCTTTCTTT. Translation gives CASSYWGQVYTEAFF.

With respect to this clone: An end of the junction does not agree with germline; a read error may underlie this. This chain joins TRBV7-7 and TRBJ2-1; possible D gene TRBD2, 6 bases. This CDR3 is 15 amino acids long. Germline V gene lookup returns CDR1 SSHAT and CDR2 FNYEAQ (reference sequence). In nucleotides, the CDR3 is TGTGCTAGCAGCCTCGAGGTAGCGGCCTACAATGAGCAGTTCTTC. It encodes CASSLEVAAYNEQFF.

The chain carries TRBV11-2 and TRBJ2-5, with 13 nucleotides matching TRBD2. V lost 5 bases, J lost 3 bases, and 9 bases stayed unmatched. The germline V gene encodes CDR1 SGHAT and CDR2 FQNNGV. The CDR3 spans 17 residues. CDR3 nucleotides: TGTGCCAGCAGCCCGAGGACTAGCGGGGGACCCAAAGAGACCCAGTACTTC. This sequence encodes CASSPRTSGGPKETQYF.

This sequence joins TRBV7-9 and TRBJ2-1; 8 bases line up with TRBD2. Germline-derived CDR1 and CDR2 are SEHNR and FQNEAQ (reference sequence). Germline trimming cut 5 bases from V and 4 bases from J; bases unmatched to any gene: 7. The length of the CDR3 is 15 residues. CDR3 sequence: CASSQAGVLYNEQFF. Here the CDR3 DNA reads TGTGCCAGCAGCCAAGCGGGGGTACTATACAATGAGCAGTTCTTC.

The genes are TRBV28 and TRBJ2-7; no clear D gene. Trimming cost V 2 bases and J 2 bases, with 7 bases left between them. CDR1 is MDHEN and CDR2 is SYDVKM in the germline V gene. The CDR3 spans 13 residues. The CDR3 DNA follows: TGTGCCAGCAGTTTAAACTTTGCCTACGAGCAGTACTTC. Its protein product is CASSLNFAYEQYF. The variable domain in full, completed from reference TRBV28 and TRBJ2-7, reads DVKVTQSSRYLVKRTGEKVFLECVQDMDHENMFWYRQDPGLGLRLIYFSYDVKMKEKGDIPEGYSVSREKKERFSLILESASTNQTSMYLCASSLNFAYEQYFGPGTRLTVT.

The chain carries TRBV5-6 and TRBJ2-6; TRBD1 matches at 7 bases. V was clipped by 5 bases and J by 0 bases; unmatched bases: 14. CDR3 length: 19 amino acids. Germline loops: CDR1 SGHDT, CDR2 YYEEEE. CDR3 DNA sequence: TGTGCCAGCAGTTACTTCCAGGGGGTTCCAAGCTCTGGGGCCAACGTCCTGACTTTC. Protein: CASSYFQGVPSSGANVLTF. The full variable domain, rest sourced from reference TRBV5-6 and TRBJ2-6, is DAGVTQSPTHLIKTRGQQVTLRCSPKSGHDTVSWYQQALGQGPQFIFQYYEEEERQRGNFPDRFSGHQFPNYSSELNVNALLLGDSALYLCASSYFQGVPSSGANVLTFGAGSRLTVL.

The chain's CDR3 is CASRQARDGYTF. The CDR3 nucleotides read TGTGCCAGCCGACAGGCCCGGGACGGCTACACCTTC. This chain joins TRBV28 and TRBJ1-2; maybe TRBD1 (6 bases). The ends were cut back, 8 bases at V and 8 bases at J, with 15 bases in the middle. The CDR3 covers 12 residues. Germline V lookup: CDR1 MDHEN, CDR2 SYDVKM.

This clone was found a few times. The rearrangement joins TRBV5-4 to TRBJ2-3; D is possibly TRBD2 (7 bases). The CDR3 spans 13 residues. The germline V gene has CDR1 SGHNT and CDR2 YYREEE (reference sequence). Trimming pared 0 bases from V and 6 bases from J, leaving 8 bases between. The CDR3 loop is CASSLEGGDTQYF. In nucleotides, the CDR3 is TGTGCCAGCAGCTTGGAGGGGGGGGATACGCAGTATTTT.

The gene calls are TRBV27 and TRBJ2-2; maybe TRBD1 (6 bases). Looked up from germline, CDR1 is MNHEY and CDR2 is SMNVEV (reference sequence). With 8 bases removed from V and 4 bases from J, the gap between germline ends came to 14 bases. The CDR3 is 14 residues long. CDR3 DNA: TGTGCCAGCTTACAGGGAACGGGCACCGGGGAGCTGTTTTTT. This gives the protein CASLQGTGTGELFF.

The V and J genes are TRBV6-5 and TRBJ2-7, with 10 positions matching TRBD2. With 6 bases clipped from V and 2 bases from J, the junction kept 4 bases outside the gene matches. The germline gives CDR1 MNHEY, CDR2 SVGAGI. This CDR3 is built from 14 residues. The CDR3, as DNA: TGTGCCAGCAGGATAAGCGGGGGGGCCTACGAGCAGTACTTC. Amino acid sequence: CASRISGGAYEQYF.

This sequence joins TRBV9 and TRBJ2-2, with 9 positions matching TRBD1. The V gene's germline CDR1 is SGDLS and CDR2 YYNGEE. CDR3 length: 15 amino acids. The junction had 3 bases not matched to a gene; V was cut back by 5 bases and J by 1 base. The CDR3 loop reads CASRGDRVNTGELFF. Here the CDR3 DNA reads TGTGCCAGCAGAGGGGACAGGGTGAACACCGGGGAGCTGTTTTTT.

CDR3 sequence: CASSLTGIRSYEQYF. Written as DNA, the CDR3 is TGTGCCAGCAGCTTAACCGGGATTAGGTCCTACGAGCAGTACTTC. This chain connects TRBV7-2 to TRBJ2-7, with D tentatively TRBD2 (5 bases). The ends were cut back, 2 bases at V and 1 base at J, with 12 bases in the middle. Germline CDR1 SGHTA, CDR2 FQGNSA. The CDR3 is 15 amino acids.

The V and J genes are TRBV5-1 and TRBJ1-1, with 8 bases that match TRBD1. Germline V CDR1 and CDR2: SGHRS, YFSETQ. V shed 3 bases, J shed 4 bases, and the junction held 2 bases outside the gene matches. This CDR3 comprises 13 residues. The CDR3 spells CASSWDRSTEAFF. The CDR3 nucleotides are TGCGCCAGCAGCTGGGACAGGAGCACTGAAGCTTTCTTT. The full variable domain, completed using reference TRBV5-1 and TRBJ1-1, is KAGVTQTPRYLIKTRGQQVTLSCSPISGHRSVSWYQQTPGQGLQFLFEYFSETQRNKGNFPGRFSGRQFSNSRSEMNVSTLELGDSALYLCASSWDRSTEAFFGQGTRLTVV.

In this sample, this clone turned up a few times. This rearrangement joins TRBV5-4 to TRBJ2-5; D is undetermined. Trimming stripped 4 bases from V and 4 bases from J, with 14 bases between. The CDR3 spans 14 residues. Germline CDR1 is SGHNT and CDR2 is YYREEE (reference sequence). Written as DNA, the CDR3 is TGTGCCAGCAGCCCGCCTGAGCGTCCAGAGACCCAGTACTTC. Residues: CASSPPERPETQYF.